Reported below is one T cell receptor (beta chain). Its antigen is unknown. These data are taken from a study of vaccination effects on CD4 cells after COVID-19. Assay used: immunoSEQ multiplex PCR; TCRdb lists only in-frame clones, some missing. The data contain some 50,000 clones, 50% to 70% of them singletons. With around ten days of culture completed, CD4+ T cells were isolated. V was clipped by 1 base and J by 5 bases; unmatched bases: 5. The CDR3 is 14 residues long. Germline assignment: CDR1 SGHRS and CDR2 YFSETQ. This TCR was sampled from a human donor who received a COVID-19 vaccine. The material sequenced was CD4+ T cells from PBMCs cultured without peptide, taken before COVID-19 vaccination. The gene calls are TRBV5-1 and TRBJ2-7; TRBD2 aligns across 8 bases. The CDR3 region has the DNA TGCGCCAGCAGCTTGAGCGGGAGTACCGACGAGCAGTACTTC. Encoded protein: CASSLSGSTDEQYF.